The T cell receptor beta chain under discussion was sequenced for a study of cytomegalovirus exposure and HLA in healthy donors. Study summary: An early release of data contained approximately 80 million unique TCRs, which came from HLA-typed donors. Study-wide results and caveats: The majority of TCR sequences were rare, yet some public TCRs appeared in many donors.

Primers: 60 Vbeta forward and 13 Jbeta reverse. The repertoire was sequenced with immunoSEQ multiplex PCR; TCRdb's copy has only in-frame clones and lacks some. The sample has 100,000 to 150,000 clones; 75% to 80% are singletons. This clone has a single count. Its antigen is not known. Germline V gene lookup returns CDR1 MNHEY and CDR2 SVGAGI. The CDR3 extends over 14 amino acids. V shed 6 bases and J shed 0 bases, with 11 bases lying between them. Sequencing input: PBMCs. The source of this sequence is a woman in her sixties or seventies in good health and CMV-seronegative. The rearrangement joins TRBV6-5 to TRBJ1-2; possibly TRBD1 for D (6 bases). The DNA of the CDR3 is TGTGCCAGCAGCCCGACAGGCCCTAACTATGGCTACACCTTC. Encoded protein: CASSPTGPNYGYTF.